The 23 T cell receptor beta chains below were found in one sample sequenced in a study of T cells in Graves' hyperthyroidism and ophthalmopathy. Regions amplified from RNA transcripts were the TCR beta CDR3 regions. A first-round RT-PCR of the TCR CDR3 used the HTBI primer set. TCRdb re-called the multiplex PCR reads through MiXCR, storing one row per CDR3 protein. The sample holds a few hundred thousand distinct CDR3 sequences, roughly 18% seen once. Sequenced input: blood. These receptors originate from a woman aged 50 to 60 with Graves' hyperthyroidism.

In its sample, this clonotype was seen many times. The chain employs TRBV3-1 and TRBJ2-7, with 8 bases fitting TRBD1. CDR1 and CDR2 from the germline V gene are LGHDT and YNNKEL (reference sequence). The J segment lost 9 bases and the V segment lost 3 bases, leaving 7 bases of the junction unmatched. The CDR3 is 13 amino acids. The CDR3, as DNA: TGTGCCAGCAGCCAGGACCAGACAGGGGCGCAGTACTTC. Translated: CASSQDQTGAQYF.

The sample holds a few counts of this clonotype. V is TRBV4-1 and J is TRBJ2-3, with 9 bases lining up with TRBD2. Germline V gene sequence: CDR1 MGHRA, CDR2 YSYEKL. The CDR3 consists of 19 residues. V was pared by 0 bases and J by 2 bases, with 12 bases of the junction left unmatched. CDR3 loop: CASSQDRSRGGLYTDTQYF. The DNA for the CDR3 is TGCGCCAGCAGCCAAGATAGGTCGCGGGGGGGCCTCTACACAGATACGCAGTATTTT.

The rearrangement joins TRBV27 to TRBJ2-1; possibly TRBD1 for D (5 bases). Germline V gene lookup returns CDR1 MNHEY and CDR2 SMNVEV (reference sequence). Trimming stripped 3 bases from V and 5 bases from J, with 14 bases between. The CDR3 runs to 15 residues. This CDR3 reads CASSFRTPLHNEQFF. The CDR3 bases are TGTGCCAGCAGTTTCCGGACACCTCTTCACAATGAGCAGTTCTTC.

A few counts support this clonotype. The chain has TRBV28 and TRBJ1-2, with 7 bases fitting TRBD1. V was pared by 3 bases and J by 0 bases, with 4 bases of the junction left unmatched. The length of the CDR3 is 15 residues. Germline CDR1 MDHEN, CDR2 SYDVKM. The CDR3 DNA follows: TGTGCCAGCAGTTTTGGTCAGGGGGCTAACTATGGCTACACCTTC. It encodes CASSFGQGANYGYTF.

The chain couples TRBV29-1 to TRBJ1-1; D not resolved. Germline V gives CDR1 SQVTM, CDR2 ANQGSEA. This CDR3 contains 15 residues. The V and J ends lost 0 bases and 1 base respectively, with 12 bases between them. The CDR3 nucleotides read TGCAGCGTTGAAGATATCAGGAACCGGAACACTGAAGCTTTCTTT. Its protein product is CSVEDIRNRNTEAFF.

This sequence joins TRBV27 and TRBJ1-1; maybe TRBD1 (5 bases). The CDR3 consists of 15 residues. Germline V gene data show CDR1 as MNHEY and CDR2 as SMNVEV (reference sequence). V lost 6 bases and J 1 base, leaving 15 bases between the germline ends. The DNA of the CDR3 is TGTGCCAGCAGCCGGGCGCCCACAGGGAACACTGAAGCTTTCTTT. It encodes CASSRAPTGNTEAFF.

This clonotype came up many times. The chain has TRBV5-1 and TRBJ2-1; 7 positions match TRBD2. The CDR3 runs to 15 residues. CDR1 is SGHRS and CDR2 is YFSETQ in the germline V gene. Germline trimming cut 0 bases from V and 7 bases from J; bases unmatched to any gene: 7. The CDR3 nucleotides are TGCGCCAGCAGCTTGGTTGTGACCGGGGGGAATGAGCAGTTCTTC. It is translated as CASSLVVTGGNEQFF.

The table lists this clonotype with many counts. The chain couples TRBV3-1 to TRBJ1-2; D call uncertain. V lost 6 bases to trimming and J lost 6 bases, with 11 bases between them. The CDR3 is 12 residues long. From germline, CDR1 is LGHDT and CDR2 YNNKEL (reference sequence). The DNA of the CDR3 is TGTGCCAGCAGTCCCGGCTCGGATGGCTACACCTTC. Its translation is CASSPGSDGYTF.

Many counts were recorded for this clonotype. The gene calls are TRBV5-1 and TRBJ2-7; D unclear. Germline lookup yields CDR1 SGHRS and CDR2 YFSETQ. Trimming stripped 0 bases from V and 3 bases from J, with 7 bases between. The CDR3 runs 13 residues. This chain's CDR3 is CASSLDRIYEQYV. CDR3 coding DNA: TGCGCCAGCAGCTTGGACAGAATCTACGAGCAGTACGTC.

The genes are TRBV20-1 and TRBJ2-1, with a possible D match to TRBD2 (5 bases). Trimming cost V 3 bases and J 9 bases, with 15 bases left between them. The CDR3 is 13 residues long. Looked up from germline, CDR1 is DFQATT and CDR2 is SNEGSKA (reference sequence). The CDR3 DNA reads TGCAGTGCTAGCGGGGAGACTACACTTGAGCAGTTCTTC. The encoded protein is CSASGETTLEQFF.

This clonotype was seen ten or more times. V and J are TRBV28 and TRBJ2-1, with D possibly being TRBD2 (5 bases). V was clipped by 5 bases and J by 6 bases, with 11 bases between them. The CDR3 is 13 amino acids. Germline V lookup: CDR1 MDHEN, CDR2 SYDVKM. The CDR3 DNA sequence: TGTGCCAGCAGTCAAGGAGGAGGCAATGAGCAGTTCTTC. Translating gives CASSQGGGNEQFF.

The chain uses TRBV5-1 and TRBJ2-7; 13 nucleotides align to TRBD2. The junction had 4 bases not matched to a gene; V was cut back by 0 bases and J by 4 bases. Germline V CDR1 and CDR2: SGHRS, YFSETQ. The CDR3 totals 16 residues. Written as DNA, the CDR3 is TGCGCCAGCAGCTTGGTGGGGACTAGCGGGGAATACGAGCAGTACTTC. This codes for CASSLVGTSGEYEQYF.

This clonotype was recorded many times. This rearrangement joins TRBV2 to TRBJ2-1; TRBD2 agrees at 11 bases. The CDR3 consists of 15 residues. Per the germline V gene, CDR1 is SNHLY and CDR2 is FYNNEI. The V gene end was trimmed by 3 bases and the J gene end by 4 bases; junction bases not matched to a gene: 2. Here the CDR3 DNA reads TGTGCCAGCAGTGACGGGACTAGCGGTTACAATGAGCAGTTCTTC. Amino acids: CASSDGTSGYNEQFF. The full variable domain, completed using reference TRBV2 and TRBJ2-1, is EPEVTQTPSHQVTQMGQEVILRCVPISNHLYFYWYRQILGQKVEFLVSFYNNEISEKSEIFDDQFSVERPDGSNFTLKIRSTKLEDSAMYFCASSDGTSGYNEQFFGPGTRLTVL.

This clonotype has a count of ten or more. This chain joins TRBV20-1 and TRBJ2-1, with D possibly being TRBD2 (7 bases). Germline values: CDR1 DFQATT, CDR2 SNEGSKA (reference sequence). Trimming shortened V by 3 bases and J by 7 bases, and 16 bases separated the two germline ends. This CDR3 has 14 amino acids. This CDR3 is CSARDGLGGNEQFF. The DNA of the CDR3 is TGCAGTGCTAGGGATGGACTAGGGGGGAATGAGCAGTTCTTC.

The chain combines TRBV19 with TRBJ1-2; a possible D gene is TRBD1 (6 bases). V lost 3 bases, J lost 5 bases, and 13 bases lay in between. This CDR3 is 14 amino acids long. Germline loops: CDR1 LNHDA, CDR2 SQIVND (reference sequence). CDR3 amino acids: CASSMGAVIYGYTF. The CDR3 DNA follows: TGTGCCAGTAGTATGGGGGCCGTGATTTATGGCTACACCTTC.

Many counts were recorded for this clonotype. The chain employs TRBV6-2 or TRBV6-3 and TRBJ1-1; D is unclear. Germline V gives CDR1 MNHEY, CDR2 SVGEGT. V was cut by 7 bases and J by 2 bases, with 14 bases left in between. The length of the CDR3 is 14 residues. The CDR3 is CASIGRSHNTEAFF. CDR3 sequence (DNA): TGTGCCAGCATCGGCCGATCGCACAACACTGAAGCTTTCTTT.

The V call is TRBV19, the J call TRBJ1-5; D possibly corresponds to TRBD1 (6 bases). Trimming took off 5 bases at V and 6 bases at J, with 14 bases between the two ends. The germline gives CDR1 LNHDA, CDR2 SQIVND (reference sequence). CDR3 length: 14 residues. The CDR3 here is CASSVGQSSQPQHF. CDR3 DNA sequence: TGTGCCAGTAGTGTTGGACAGTCCAGTCAGCCCCAGCATTTT.

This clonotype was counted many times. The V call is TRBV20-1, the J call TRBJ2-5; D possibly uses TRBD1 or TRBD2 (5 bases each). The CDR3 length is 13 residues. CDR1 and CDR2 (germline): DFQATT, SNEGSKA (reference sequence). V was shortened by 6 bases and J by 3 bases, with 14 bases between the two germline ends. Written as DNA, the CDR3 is TGCAGTGCCCAGACGGGGCGGGAAGAGACCCAGTACTTC. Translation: CSAQTGREETQYF.

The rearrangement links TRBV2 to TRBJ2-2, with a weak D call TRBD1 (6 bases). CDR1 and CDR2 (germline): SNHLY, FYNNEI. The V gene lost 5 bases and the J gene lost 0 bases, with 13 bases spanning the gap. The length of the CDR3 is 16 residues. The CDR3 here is CASSQSGTTNTGELFF. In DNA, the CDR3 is TGTGCCAGCAGTCAATCCGGGACAACGAACACCGGGGAGCTGTTTTTT.

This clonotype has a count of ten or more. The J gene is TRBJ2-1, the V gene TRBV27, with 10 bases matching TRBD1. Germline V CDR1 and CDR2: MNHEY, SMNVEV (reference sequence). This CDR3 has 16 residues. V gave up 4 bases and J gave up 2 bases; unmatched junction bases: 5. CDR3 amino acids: CASSSRQGAAYNEQFF. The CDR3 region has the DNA TGTGCCAGCAGTTCCCGACAGGGGGCAGCCTACAATGAGCAGTTCTTC.

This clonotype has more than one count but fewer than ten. The CDR3 DNA follows: TGTGCCATCAGTGAGTCGACAGGGGTTGGCTATGGCTACACCTTC. Translated, it gives CAISESTGVGYGYTF. The gene calls are TRBV10-3 and TRBJ1-2; 8 positions agree with TRBD1. V was pared by 0 bases and J by 4 bases, with 4 bases of the junction left unmatched. Germline V gives CDR1 ENHRY, CDR2 SYGVKD. CDR3 length equals 15 residues.

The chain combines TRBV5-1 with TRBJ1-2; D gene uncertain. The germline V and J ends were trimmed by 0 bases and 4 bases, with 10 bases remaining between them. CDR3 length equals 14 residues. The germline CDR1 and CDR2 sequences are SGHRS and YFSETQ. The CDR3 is CASSLGRDSYGYTF. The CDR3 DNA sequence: TGCGCCAGCAGCTTGGGTAGGGATAGCTATGGCTACACCTTC.

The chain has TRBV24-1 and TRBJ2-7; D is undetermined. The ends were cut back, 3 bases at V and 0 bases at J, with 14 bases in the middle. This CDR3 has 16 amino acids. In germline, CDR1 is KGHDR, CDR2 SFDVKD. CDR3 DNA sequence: TGTGCCACCAGTGATCCGACGGCGTCGAACTCCTACGAGCAGTACTTC. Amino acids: CATSDPTASNSYEQYF.